This T cell receptor beta chain was obtained from a study of T cells in Graves' hyperthyroidism and ophthalmopathy (dated by TCRdb to about 2019). Regarding the research as a whole: Peripheral blood samples were taken at initial diagnosis, before any treatment was given. The paper describes TCR Vbeta CDR3 sequencing of more than 120 peripheral blood samples, made up of some 42 ophthalmopathy patients, roughly 80 hyperthyroidism patients and 17 progressor patients. Once sampling was done, hyperthyroidism patients were given methimazole at a starting dose of 30 mg daily, whereas ophthalmopathy patients were given high-dose intravenous methylprednisolone. Prospective prediction of ophthalmopathy was tested in an independent validation cohort of fewer than 20 hyperthyroidism patients and some 17 patients who later progressed to ophthalmopathy. In addition, the study compared T-cell repertoires in thyroid tissue and in blood from about 6 Graves' hyperthyroidism patients. TCR V-J signatures able to tell the groups apart were searched for in a discovery cohort of more than 90 patients, of whom approximately 40 had Graves' ophthalmopathy and 55 to 65 had stable Graves' hyperthyroidism. The 100 discovery patients were randomly split 7:3 into training and test sets.

Stable Graves' hyperthyroidism was defined as the absence of progression to ophthalmopathy over 18 months of follow-up. The hyperthyroidism patients were between 18 and 65 years old and newly diagnosed, with a disease duration of less than 2 months. Patients with uncontrolled infections, other autoimmune diseases, pregnancy or lactation were excluded. Diagnoses were based on clinical symptoms, serum thyroxine and TRAb, thyroid ultrasound and orbital computed tomography. PBMCs were separated from roughly 9.6 ml of fresh peripheral blood using Ficoll-Paque density gradient centrifugation. Trizol reagent was used to extract total RNA, and RNA quality was then checked on an Agilent 2100 Bioanalyzer. Amplification of TCR beta CDR3 regions was carried out from RNA transcripts. A first-round RT-PCR of the TCR CDR3 used the HTBI primer set with the Qiagen OneStep RT-PCR kit. Libraries were constructed in a second round of multiplex PCR, after which size selection and purification were performed. Paired-end sequencing of the libraries was performed with 100 bp reads on an Illumina HiSeq2000. The study's own analysis went as follows. SOAPnuke was used to process the raw data, with reads discarded if the reads contained adapters or uncalled bases, had a mean Phred below 15, or lacked an exact constant-primer or identifier match. COPE v1.2.5 was used to merge the high-quality paired reads, and each unique nucleotide sequence was defined as a clonotype. Clonotypes were aligned to IMGT TRBV, TRBD and TRBJ reference segments using MiTCR v1.1. Analysis was restricted to V-J combinations with a frequency above 0.0001, which covered roughly 99% of repertoires. The TCS score was defined as the ratio of F50 (clonal expansion) to E x V (chaos), calculated using BLOSUM62-based TCRdist between CDR3 peptides within each V-J. Welch's t-statistics and random forest reduced some 510 V-J features to roughly 13, which were used in a naive Bayes classifier (R e1071). TCRdb trimmed public reads at Q25 via fastp, called clones via MiXCR and kept in-frame beta chains. For every CDR3 protein sequence, its rows merge into one entry that carries the most common genes and DNA. TCRdb's processing, not the authors', yielded these V and J calls. The table for this sample lists 350,000 to 400,000 distinct CDR3 sequences; just under 15% of them were counted only once. 30% to 35% of the sample is in the top ten clones.

What the research found in general, with its limitations: During validation, the model predicted progression to ophthalmopathy a median of roughly six months ahead of onset, with around 71% sensitivity and about 72% specificity. In cross-validation, a model built on a 13 V-J signature told ophthalmopathy apart from stable hyperthyroidism with over 85% sensitivity and approximately 84% specificity, and in testing the same model reached 80%/75%. Most expanded thyroid clonotypes (frequency above 0.001) were also detected in blood, a finding suggesting that blood repertoires may reflect thyroid immune responses. Sample size was not statistically predetermined, and blinding of investigators to group allocation was not performed.

The germline V gene supplies CDR1 SGHTA and CDR2 FQGNSA. Taken from cysteine to phenylalanine, the CDR3 has 17 residues. Here the CDR3 DNA is all that survives: 51 bases in frame from base 1. The junction shows trimming of 2 bases on V and 8 bases on J, plus 22 bases between the germline ends. This clonotype was seen repeatedly, ten times or more. Which antigen it targets is not known. No quality values exist for individual bases; no much larger clone is one base distant. This clonotype originated in a woman aged 25 to 39 with Graves' hyperthyroidism. This chain joins TRBV7-2 to TRBJ2-1; TRBD1 is a possible D gene, resting on 6 matching bases. Sequenced material: blood. The sequenced DNA: TGTGCCAGCAGCTTAACAGCTAGGGAAGGGGGTCGTGATGAGCAGTTCTTC. It translates to CASSLTAREGGRDEQFF.